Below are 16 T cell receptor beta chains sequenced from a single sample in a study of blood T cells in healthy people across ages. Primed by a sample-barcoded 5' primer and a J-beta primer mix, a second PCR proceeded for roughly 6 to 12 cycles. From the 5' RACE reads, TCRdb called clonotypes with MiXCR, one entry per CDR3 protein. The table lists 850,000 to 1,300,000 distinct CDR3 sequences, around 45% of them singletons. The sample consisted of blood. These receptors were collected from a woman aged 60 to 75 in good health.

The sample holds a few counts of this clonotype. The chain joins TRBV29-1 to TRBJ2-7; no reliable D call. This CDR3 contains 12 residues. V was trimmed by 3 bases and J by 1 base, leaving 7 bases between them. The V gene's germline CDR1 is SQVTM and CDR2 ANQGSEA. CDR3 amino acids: CSVDGPSYEQYF. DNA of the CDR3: TGCAGCGTTGACGGACCTTCCTACGAGCAGTACTTC.

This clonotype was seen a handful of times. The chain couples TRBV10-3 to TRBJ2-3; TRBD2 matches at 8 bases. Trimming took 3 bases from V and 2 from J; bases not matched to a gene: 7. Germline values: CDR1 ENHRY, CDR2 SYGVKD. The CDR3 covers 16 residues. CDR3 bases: TGTGCCATCAGTGAACGAGGAGCGGGAGCCACAGATACGCAGTATTTT. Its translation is CAISERGAGATDTQYF.

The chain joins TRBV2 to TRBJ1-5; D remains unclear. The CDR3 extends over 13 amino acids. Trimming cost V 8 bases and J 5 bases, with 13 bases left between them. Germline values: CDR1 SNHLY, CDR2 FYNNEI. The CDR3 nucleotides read TGTGCCAGCGGGCGGGAACGAGATCAGCCCCAGCATTTT. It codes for CASGRERDQPQHF. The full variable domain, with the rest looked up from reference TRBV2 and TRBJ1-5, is EPEVTQTPSHQVTQMGQEVILRCVPISNHLYFYWYRQILGQKVEFLVSFYNNEISEKSEIFDDQFSVERPDGSNFTLKIRSTKLEDSAMYFCASGRERDQPQHFGDGTRLSIL.

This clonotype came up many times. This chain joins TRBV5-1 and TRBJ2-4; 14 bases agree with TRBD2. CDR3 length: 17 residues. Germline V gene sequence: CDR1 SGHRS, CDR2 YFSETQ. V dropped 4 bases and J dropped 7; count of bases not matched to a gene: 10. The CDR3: CASSPRLAGGSFNIQYF. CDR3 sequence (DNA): TGCGCCAGCAGCCCCCGACTAGCGGGAGGGTCCTTTAACATTCAGTACTTC.

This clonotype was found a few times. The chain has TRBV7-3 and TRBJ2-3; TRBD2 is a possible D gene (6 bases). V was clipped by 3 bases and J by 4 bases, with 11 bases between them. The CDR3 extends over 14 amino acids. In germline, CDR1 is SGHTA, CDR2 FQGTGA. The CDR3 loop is CASSLGGMPDTQYF. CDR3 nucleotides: TGTGCCAGCAGCTTGGGCGGGATGCCAGATACGCAGTATTTT.

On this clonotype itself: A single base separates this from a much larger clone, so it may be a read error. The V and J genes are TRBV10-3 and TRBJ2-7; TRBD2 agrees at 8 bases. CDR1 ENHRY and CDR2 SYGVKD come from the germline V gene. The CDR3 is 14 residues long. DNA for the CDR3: TGTGCCATCAGAATAAGCGGGGGATCCTACGGGCAGTACTTC. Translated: CAIRISGGSYGQYF.

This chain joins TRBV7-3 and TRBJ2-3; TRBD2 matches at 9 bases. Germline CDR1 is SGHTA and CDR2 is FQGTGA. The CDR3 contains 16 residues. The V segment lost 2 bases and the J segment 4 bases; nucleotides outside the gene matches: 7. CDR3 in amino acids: CASSLWGGRAADTQYF. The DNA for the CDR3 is TGTGCCAGCAGCTTATGGGGCGGGAGGGCTGCAGATACGCAGTATTTT.

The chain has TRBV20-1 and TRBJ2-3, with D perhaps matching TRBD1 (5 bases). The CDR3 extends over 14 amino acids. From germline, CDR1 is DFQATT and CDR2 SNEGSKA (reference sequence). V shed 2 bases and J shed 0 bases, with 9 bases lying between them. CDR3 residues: CSARLTESTDTQYF. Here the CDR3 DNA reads TGCAGTGCTAGATTGACAGAGAGCACAGATACGCAGTATTTT.

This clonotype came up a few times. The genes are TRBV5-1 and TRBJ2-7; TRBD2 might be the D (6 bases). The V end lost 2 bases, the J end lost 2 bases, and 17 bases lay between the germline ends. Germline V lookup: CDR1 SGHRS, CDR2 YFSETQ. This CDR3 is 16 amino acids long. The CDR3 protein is CASSLRVGLETYEQYF. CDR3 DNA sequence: TGCGCCAGCAGCTTAAGGGTGGGACTCGAAACCTACGAGCAGTACTTC. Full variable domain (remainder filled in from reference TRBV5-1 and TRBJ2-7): KAGVTQTPRYLIKTRGQQVTLSCSPISGHRSVSWYQQTPGQGLQFLFEYFSETQRNKGNFPGRFSGRQFSNSRSEMNVSTLELGDSALYLCASSLRVGLETYEQYFGPGTRLTVT.

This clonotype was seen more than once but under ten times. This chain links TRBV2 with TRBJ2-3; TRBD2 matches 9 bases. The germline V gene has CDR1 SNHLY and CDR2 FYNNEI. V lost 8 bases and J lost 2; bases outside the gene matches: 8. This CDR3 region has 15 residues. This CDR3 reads CASGASGAITDTQYF. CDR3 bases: TGTGCCAGCGGGGCTAGCGGGGCGATCACAGATACGCAGTATTTT.

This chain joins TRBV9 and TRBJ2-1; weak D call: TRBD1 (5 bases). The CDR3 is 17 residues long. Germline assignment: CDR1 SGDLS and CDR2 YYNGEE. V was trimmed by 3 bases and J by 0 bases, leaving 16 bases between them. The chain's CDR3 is CASSADSHTSSYNEQFF. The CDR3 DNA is TGTGCCAGCAGCGCCGACAGCCATACATCCTCCTACAATGAGCAGTTCTTC.

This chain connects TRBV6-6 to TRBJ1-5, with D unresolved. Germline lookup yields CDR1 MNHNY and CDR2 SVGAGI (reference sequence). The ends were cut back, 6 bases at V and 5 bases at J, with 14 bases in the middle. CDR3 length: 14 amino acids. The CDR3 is CASRGDPVDQPQHF. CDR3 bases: TGTGCCAGCAGGGGAGATCCTGTCGATCAGCCCCAGCATTTT.

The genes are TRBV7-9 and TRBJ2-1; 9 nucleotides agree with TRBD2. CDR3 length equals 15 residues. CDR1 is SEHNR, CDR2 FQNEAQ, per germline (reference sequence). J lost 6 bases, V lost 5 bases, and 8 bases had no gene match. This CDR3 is CASSPQGLAPNEQFF. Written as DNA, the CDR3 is TGTGCCAGCAGCCCCCAGGGACTAGCTCCCAATGAGCAGTTCTTC.

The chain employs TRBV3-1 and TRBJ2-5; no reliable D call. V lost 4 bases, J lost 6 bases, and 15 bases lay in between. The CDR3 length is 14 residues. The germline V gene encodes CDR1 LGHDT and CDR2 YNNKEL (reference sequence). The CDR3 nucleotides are TGTGCCAGCAGCCTACCTAGTGGTGGGAAGACCCAGTACTTC. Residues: CASSLPSGGKTQYF.

The CDR3 spells CASSGGLAGRETGELFF. The DNA for the CDR3 is TGTGCCAGCAGCGGGGGACTAGCGGGACGAGAAACCGGGGAGCTGTTTTTT. The chain recombines TRBV11-3 with TRBJ2-2, with 13 positions matching TRBD2. Germline V CDR1 and CDR2: SGHNT, YENEEA. With 5 bases clipped from V and 5 bases from J, the junction kept 8 bases outside the gene matches. The CDR3 runs to 17 residues. The variable domain in full, completed from reference TRBV11-3 and TRBJ2-2, reads EAGVVQSPRYKIIEKKQPVAFWCNPISGHNTLYWYLQNLGQGPELLIRYENEEAVDDSQLPKDRFSAERLKGVDSTLKIQPAELGDSAVYLCASSGGLAGRETGELFFGEGSRLTVL.

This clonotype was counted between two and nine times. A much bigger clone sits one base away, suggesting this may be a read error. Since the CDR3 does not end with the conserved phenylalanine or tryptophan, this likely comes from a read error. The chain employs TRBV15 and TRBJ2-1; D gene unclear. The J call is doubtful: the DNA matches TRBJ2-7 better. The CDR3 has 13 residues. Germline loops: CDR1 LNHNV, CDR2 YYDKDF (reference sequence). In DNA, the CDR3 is TGTGCCACCAGCAGAGCGTTTTTCAATGAGCAGTACTCC. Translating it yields CATSRAFFNEQYS.